The rows below give T cell receptor beta chains drawn from one sample of a study of shared clonotypes between healthy human individuals. The table came from immunoSEQ multiplex PCR; TCRdb's copy has only in-frame clones and leaves some out. Of about 580,000 clones listed, roughly 98% are singletons. The sequenced sample consisted of naive CD8+ T cells sorted from blood. Receptors originate from a man aged 30 to 45 in good health. Each CDR3 is given with its conserved first and last residue. A D gene is named only where the DNA matches it firmly. Clone size is stated in some rows and not others, as once, few, many or a class when expanded.

>TRBJ2-7|TRBV10-3|TRBD2|NA
TGTGCCATCACCGGGACTAGCGGGAGCATTAGCTCCTACGAGCAGTACTTC
CAITGTSGSISSYEQYF
>TRBJ1-1|TRBV14|NA|NA
TGTGCCAGCAGACAGGGAGGGGATGCTTTCTTT
CASRQGGDAFF
>TRBJ1-1|TRBV27|NA|NA
TGTGCCAGCAGGCCGCTTTTGAGGGTGAACACTGAAGCTTTCTTT
CASRPLLRVNTEAFF
>TRBJ2-1|TRBV7-9|NA|once
TGTGCCAGCAGCGCGGACCAAAACAATGAGCAGTTCTTC
CASSADQNNEQFF
>TRBJ2-7|TRBV6-6|NA|once
TGTGCCAGCAGTTACTCGATGTCCGGCCCTGCCGATGAGCAGTACTTC
CASSYSMSGPADEQYF
>TRBJ2-7|TRBV28|TRBD2|NA
TGTGCCAGCAGTTTTGGAGCGGGAGGTCCCTACGAGCAGTACTTC
CASSFGAGGPYEQYF
>TRBJ2-1|TRBV2|NA|NA
TGTGCCAGCGTGGGGGGAACTCCCTCTAACAATGAGCAGTTCTTC
CASVGGTPSNNEQFF
>TRBJ2-7|TRBV14|NA|NA
TGTGCCAGCAGCCAAGATCCGGGCGGGTCGCAGTACTTC
CASSQDPGGSQYF
>TRBJ2-7|TRBV29-1|NA|NA
TGCAGCGCTGCGGAGGCAACCCCCTACGAGCAGTACTTC
CSAAEATPYEQYF
>TRBJ2-7|TRBV4-1|NA|NA
TGCGCCAGCAGCCAAGGAGTGGCCTTGTCCTACGAGCAGTACTTC
CASSQGVALSYEQYF
>TRBJ2-7|TRBV20-1|NA|NA
TGCAGTGCTCCCCGATCCTACGAGCAGTACTTC
CSAPRSYEQYF
>TRBJ2-1|TRBV29-1|NA|NA
TGCAGCGTTGATCTTGGCGAGAGCTCCTACAATGAGCAGTTCTTC
CSVDLGESSYNEQFF
>TRBJ1-2|TRBV5-4|TRBD1|NA
TGTGCCAGCAGCGGGGGGACAGCCGCTAACTATGGCTACACCTTC
CASSGGTAANYGYTF
>TRBJ2-7|TRBV29-1|TRBD1|NA
TGCAGCGCGTTTCAGGGGGCTGAGGGCGAGCAGTACTTC
CSAFQGAEGEQYF
>TRBJ1-3|TRBV15|NA|NA
TGTGCCACCAGCAGAGATAGGAGAGATTCTGGAAACACCATATATTTT
CATSRDRRDSGNTIYF
>TRBJ2-2|TRBV7-6|TRBD2|NA
TGTGCCAGCAGCTTAGCAGTGACTAGCGGGAAAAGCGGGGAGCTGTTTTTT
CASSLAVTSGKSGELFF
>TRBJ2-7|TRBV2|NA|NA
TGTGCCAGCAGTGACAGGGATATATCCTACGAGCAGTACTTC
CASSDRDISYEQYF
>TRBJ1-1|TRBV10-3|TRBD1|NA
TGTGCCATCATTACCCGGGACAGGGGGCTACCCCCCATTGGGAACACTGAAGCTTTCTTT
CAIITRDRGLPPIGNTEAFF
>TRBJ1-2|TRBV11-2|NA|NA
TGTGCCAGCAGCTTAGTTGTGGGCGTGTCCGTTCATGGCTACACCTTC
CASSLVVGVSVHGYTF